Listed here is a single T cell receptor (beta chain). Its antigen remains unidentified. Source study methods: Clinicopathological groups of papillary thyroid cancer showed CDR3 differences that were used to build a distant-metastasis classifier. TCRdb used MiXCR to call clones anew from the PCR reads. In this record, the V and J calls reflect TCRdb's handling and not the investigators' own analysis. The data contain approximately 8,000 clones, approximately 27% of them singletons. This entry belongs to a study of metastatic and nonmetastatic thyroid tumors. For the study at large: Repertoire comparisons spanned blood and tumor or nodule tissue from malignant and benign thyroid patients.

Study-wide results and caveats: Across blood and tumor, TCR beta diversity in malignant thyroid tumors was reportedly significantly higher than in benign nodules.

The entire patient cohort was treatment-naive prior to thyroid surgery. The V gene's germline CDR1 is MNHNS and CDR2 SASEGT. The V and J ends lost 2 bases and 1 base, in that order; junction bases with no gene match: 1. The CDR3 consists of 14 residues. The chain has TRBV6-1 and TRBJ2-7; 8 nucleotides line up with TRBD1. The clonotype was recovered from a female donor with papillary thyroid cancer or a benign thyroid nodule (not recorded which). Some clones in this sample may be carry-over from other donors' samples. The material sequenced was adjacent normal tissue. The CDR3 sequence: CASSEQGASYEQYF. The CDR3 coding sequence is TGTGCCAGCAGTGAACAGGGGGCATCCTACGAGCAGTACTTC.